The 20 T cell receptor beta chains given below trace back to one sample, sequenced in a study of T cells in localized non-small cell lung cancer. The protocol was immunoSEQ multiplex PCR, while the TCRdb copy is restricted to in-frame clones and leaves out a portion. The sample records approximately 2,000 clones, roughly a fifth being singletons. The source was lung tumor tissue, collected before any cancer treatment. The receptor set was obtained from a male donor at least 60 years old with stage I lung adenocarcinoma.

This clone was observed a few times. This rearrangement joins TRBV6-7 to TRBJ1-2; D gene unclear. TRBV6-7 is an ORF, and what it does is uncertain. The CDR3 loop spans 11 amino acids. Between the trimmed V and J ends, which lost 8 bases and 10 bases, there was a span of 14 bases. The CDR3 DNA reads TGTGCCAGCCGAAGAGACGGGCCCTACACCTTC. Translating it yields CASRRDGPYTF.

This chain joins TRBV14 and TRBJ1-5; no clear D. The V gene lost 3 bases and the J gene lost 7 bases, with 16 bases spanning the gap. Looked up from germline, CDR1 is SGHDN and CDR2 is FVKESK. This CDR3 has 15 amino acids. The CDR3 spells CASSQPVLAEQPQHF. The DNA of the CDR3 is TGTGCCAGCAGCCAGCCGGTCCTAGCAGAGCAGCCCCAGCATTTT. Full variable domain (missing parts from reference TRBV14 and TRBJ1-5): EAGVTQFPSHSVIEKGQTVTLRCDPISGHDNLYWYRRVMGKEIKFLLHFVKESKQDESGMPNNRFLAERTGGTYSTLKVQPAELEDSGVYFCASSQPVLAEQPQHFGDGTRLSIL.

The chain has TRBV11-3 and TRBJ2-2, with TRBD1 matching over 12 bases. The CDR3 has 14 amino acids. The trim removed 8 bases at V and 8 bases at J, leaving 6 bases unmatched. The germline CDR1 and CDR2 sequences are SGHNT and YENEEA. The CDR3 nucleotides read TGTGCCAGCGGCCGGGACAGGGGGCATGGGGAGCTGTTTTTT. Translated: CASGRDRGHGELFF.

This clone is classed as large. CDR3 protein: CASRVLAGAVDTQYF. CDR3 coding DNA: TGTGCCAGCAGAGTCTTAGCGGGGGCCGTTGATACGCAGTATTTT. The chain couples TRBV11-3 to TRBJ2-3; 9 bases line up with TRBD2. The CDR3 is made up of 15 amino acids. Germline CDR1 and CDR2: SGHNT and YENEEA. J gave up 6 bases and V 6 bases, and 10 bases lay outside the gene matches.

This clone was counted at least ten times. J is TRBJ1-2 and V is TRBV2, with 7 bases aligning to TRBD1. CDR1 and CDR2 from the germline V gene are SNHLY and FYNNEI. The CDR3 sequence is 15 residues long. The V segment lost 6 bases and the J segment 4 bases; nucleotides outside the gene matches: 11. The CDR3 nucleotides read TGTGCCAGCAGGGACCCCGGGACAGTAATCTATGGCTACACCTTC. It specifies CASRDPGTVIYGYTF. Full variable domain (missing parts from reference TRBV2 and TRBJ1-2): EPEVTQTPSHQVTQMGQEVILRCVPISNHLYFYWYRQILGQKVEFLVSFYNNEISEKSEIFDDQFSVERPDGSNFTLKIRSTKLEDSAMYFCASRDPGTVIYGYTFGSGTRLTVV.

This clone is termed medium-sized. The J gene is TRBJ2-7, the V gene TRBV11-3; 7 bases are a match to TRBD1. The ends lost 5 bases at V and 5 bases at J; junction bases unmatched: 9. The CDR3 runs to 14 residues. Germline CDR1 reads SGHNT; CDR2 reads YENEEA. This CDR3 reads CASSHDLRGNEQYF. The CDR3 nucleotides are TGTGCCAGCAGCCACGACCTCAGGGGGAACGAGCAGTACTTC. Drawing the rest from reference TRBV11-3 and TRBJ2-7, the complete variable domain is EAGVVQSPRYKIIEKKQPVAFWCNPISGHNTLYWYLQNLGQGPELLIRYENEEAVDDSQLPKDRFSAERLKGVDSTLKIQPAELGDSAVYLCASSHDLRGNEQYFGPGTRLTVT.

This clone was seen a handful of times. The chain recombines TRBV19 with TRBJ2-1; weak D call: TRBD2 (5 bases). The V gene lost 5 bases and the J gene lost 0 bases, with 11 bases spanning the gap. The CDR3 consists of 15 residues. Looked up from germline, CDR1 is LNHDA and CDR2 is SQIVND (reference sequence). DNA for the CDR3: TGTGCCAGTAGTGGCGGGTCGAGCTCCTACAATGAGCAGTTCTTC. This translates into CASSGGSSSYNEQFF.

The chain links TRBV28 to TRBJ1-1; D is unclear. Germline assignment: CDR1 MDHEN and CDR2 SYDVKM. CDR3 length equals 12 residues. Trimming pared 2 bases from V and 4 bases from J, leaving 5 bases between. Here the CDR3 DNA reads TGTGCCAGCAGTTTAATTGCCACTGAAGCTTTCTTT. It translates to CASSLIATEAFF.

This clone turned up a few times. V and J are TRBV14 and TRBJ1-5, with D perhaps TRBD1 (6 bases). The CDR3 is 17 amino acids. The V gene lost 2 bases and the J gene lost 0 bases, with 14 bases spanning the gap. Germline lookup yields CDR1 SGHDN and CDR2 FVKESK. CDR3: CASSQSFEGDSNQPQHF. CDR3 coding DNA: TGTGCCAGCAGCCAATCTTTTGAGGGGGATAGCAATCAGCCCCAGCATTTT.

This chain joins TRBV29-1 and TRBJ1-5, with D possibly being TRBD1 (5 bases). This CDR3 spans 14 amino acids. V lost 7 bases and J lost 0, with 13 bases in between. Germline CDR1 reads SQVTM; CDR2 reads ANQGSEA. In nucleotides, the CDR3 is TGCAGCGCTTCATCGGGGGATAGCAATCAGCCCCAGCATTTT. It yields the protein CSASSGDSNQPQHF.

The chain combines TRBV11-3 with TRBJ1-4; D might be TRBD1 (5 bases). Germline loops: CDR1 SGHNT, CDR2 YENEEA. This CDR3 comprises 15 residues. Trimming shortened V by 4 bases and J by 10 bases, and 19 bases separated the two germline ends. The CDR3 here is CASSYDSHWERKLFF. Written as DNA, the CDR3 is TGTGCCAGCAGCTACGACAGTCATTGGGAGAGAAAACTGTTTTTT. The variable domain in full, completed from reference TRBV11-3 and TRBJ1-4, reads EAGVVQSPRYKIIEKKQPVAFWCNPISGHNTLYWYLQNLGQGPELLIRYENEEAVDDSQLPKDRFSAERLKGVDSTLKIQPAELGDSAVYLCASSYDSHWERKLFFGSGTQLSVL.

CDR3 DNA sequence: TGTGCCAGCAGTCACCTAGGGACAGCTGGCTACACCTTC. This translates into CASSHLGTAGYTF. The chain is built from TRBV9 and TRBJ1-2, with 7 nucleotides matching TRBD1. Germline loops: CDR1 SGDLS, CDR2 YYNGEE. The CDR3 contains 13 residues. J gave up 7 bases and V 5 bases, and 8 bases lay outside the gene matches.

By share, this clone ranks as medium-sized. The V call is TRBV11-3, the J call TRBJ2-1; 12 bases align to TRBD1. CDR1 and CDR2 from the germline V gene are SGHNT and YENEEA. V lost 3 bases to trimming and J lost 10 bases; unmatched junction nucleotides: 7. The CDR3 runs 15 residues. The CDR3: CASSLEGQGAREQFF. DNA of the CDR3: TGTGCCAGCAGCTTGGAGGGACAGGGGGCGCGGGAGCAGTTCTTC.

This sequence joins TRBV6-8 and TRBJ1-5, with no clear D. The germline gives CDR1 MNHGY, CDR2 SAAAGT. Deletions cut 5 bases from V and 1 base from J, with 12 bases between. The CDR3 contains 15 residues. The CDR3 loop reads CASSPMAESNQPQHF. The CDR3 nucleotides read TGTGCCAGCAGTCCGATGGCGGAGAGCAATCAGCCCCAGCATTTT.

The CDR3: CSVTGGVGTEAFF. Here the CDR3 DNA reads TGCAGCGTTACAGGGGGTGTGGGCACTGAAGCTTTCTTT. This chain links TRBV29-1 with TRBJ1-1; TRBD1 matches at 8 bases. The CDR3 length is 13 residues. Germline loops: CDR1 SQVTM, CDR2 ANQGSEA. Trimming cost V 5 bases and J 4 bases; bases outside gene matches: 6.

The table lists this clone with a few counts. The rearrangement links TRBV19 to TRBJ1-4; D might be TRBD1 (6 bases). The V and J ends lost 9 bases and 8 bases respectively, with 22 bases between them. The CDR3 loop spans 15 amino acids. The germline V gene has CDR1 LNHDA and CDR2 SQIVND (reference sequence). The CDR3 sequence: CASLDPGHRGEKLFF. The CDR3 DNA sequence: TGTGCCAGCCTGGACCCGGGACACCGAGGGGAAAAACTGTTTTTT.

This clone is labeled medium-sized. This sequence joins TRBV11-3 and TRBJ2-2; D unclear. Deletions cut 0 bases from V and 4 bases from J, with 9 bases between. The germline gives CDR1 SGHNT, CDR2 YENEEA. The CDR3 length is 15 residues. The CDR3 region is CASSLDPLSTGELFF. Written as DNA, the CDR3 is TGTGCCAGCAGCTTAGATCCTTTGAGCACCGGGGAGCTGTTTTTT.

Judged by abundance, this clone is large. CDR3 sequence reads: CASRVRDTYEQYF. CDR3 bases: TGTGCCAGCAGGGTAAGGGATACCTACGAGCAGTACTTC. The rearrangement links TRBV6-8 to TRBJ2-7; D call uncertain. Germline loops: CDR1 MNHGY, CDR2 SAAAGT. Trimming removed 6 bases at V and 2 bases at J, with 11 bases between. This CDR3 region has 13 residues.

The chain uses TRBV19 and TRBJ2-2, with TRBD1 identical over 9 bases. After removal of 7 bases from V and 6 bases from J, the junction contained 6 bases not matched to a gene. CDR1 and CDR2 (germline): LNHDA, SQIVND (reference sequence). This CDR3 is 14 amino acids long. The DNA for the CDR3 is TGTGCCAGTAAGGAACAGGGGGCCTCCGGGGAGCTGTTTTTT. Translated, it gives CASKEQGASGELFF.

The chain has TRBV6-8 and TRBJ1-2, with D possibly matching TRBD1 (5 bases). Trimming took off 2 bases at V and 4 bases at J, with 14 bases between the two ends. CDR3 length: 15 residues. CDR1 is MNHGY, CDR2 SAAAGT, per germline. The DNA for the CDR3 is TGTGCCAGCAGTTACCAGGTGGGGCAGAGCTATGGCTACACCTTC. Encoded protein: CASSYQVGQSYGYTF.